This T cell receptor (beta chain) is from a study of spatial heterogeneity in lung cancer. Across the whole study: Combinations of a unique TCR and a UMI were tallied in raw reads, and on average each appeared more than ten times.

CDR1 MNHNY and CDR2 SVGAGI come from the germline V gene (reference sequence). The V end was cut by 0 bases, the J end by 6 bases, with 9 bases between. The CDR3 has 14 residues. TCRdb re-called the 5' RACE reads with MiXCR, one entry per CDR3 protein. This sample yields about 35,000 distinct CDR3 sequences, of which 3% to 3.5% are seen a single time; around 36% belongs to the top ten. The sample's time point: sample taken at primary tumor resection. The donors were about 72 patients with non-small cell lung cancer that was early-stage and untreated. Sequencing was performed on whole RNA extracted from tumor and nontumor lung tissue, or from frozen PBMC, and the material was left unsorted.

This clonotype was sampled from a male donor with early-stage non-small cell lung cancer. This chain uses TRBV6-6 with TRBJ2-1; D not certain. The sequencing here drew on normal lung tissue next to the tumor, taken at surgery. The CDR3 here is CASSYSSSPNEQFF. The CDR3 DNA follows: TGTGCCAGCAGTTACTCGAGTTCCCCCAATGAGCAGTTCTTC.